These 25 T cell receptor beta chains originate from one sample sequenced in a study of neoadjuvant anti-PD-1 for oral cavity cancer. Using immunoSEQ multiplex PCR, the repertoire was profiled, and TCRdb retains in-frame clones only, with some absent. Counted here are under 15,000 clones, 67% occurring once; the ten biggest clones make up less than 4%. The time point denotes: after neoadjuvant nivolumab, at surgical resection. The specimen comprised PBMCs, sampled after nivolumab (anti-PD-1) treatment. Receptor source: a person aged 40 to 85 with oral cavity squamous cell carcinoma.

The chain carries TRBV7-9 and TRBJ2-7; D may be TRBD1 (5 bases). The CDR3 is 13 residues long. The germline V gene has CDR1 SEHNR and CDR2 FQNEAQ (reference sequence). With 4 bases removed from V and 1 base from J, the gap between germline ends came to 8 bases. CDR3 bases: TGTGCCAGCAGCTCTAGGACATCCTACGAGCAGTACTTC. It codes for CASSSRTSYEQYF.

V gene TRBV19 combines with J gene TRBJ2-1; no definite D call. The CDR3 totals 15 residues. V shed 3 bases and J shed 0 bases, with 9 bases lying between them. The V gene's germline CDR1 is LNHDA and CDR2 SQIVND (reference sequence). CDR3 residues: CASSMAGSSYNEQFF. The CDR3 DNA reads TGTGCCAGTAGTATGGCCGGAAGCTCCTACAATGAGCAGTTCTTC.

CDR3 DNA: TGTGCCAGCAGCTTGGAAGGATTCGCTGGGATTCAGTACTTC. Translating it yields CASSLEGFAGIQYF. The V gene is TRBV5-4, the J gene TRBJ2-4; D unresolved. The CDR3 is 14 residues long. CDR1 and CDR2 from the germline V gene are SGHNT and YYREEE (reference sequence). V was trimmed by 0 bases and J by 10 bases, leaving 14 bases between them.

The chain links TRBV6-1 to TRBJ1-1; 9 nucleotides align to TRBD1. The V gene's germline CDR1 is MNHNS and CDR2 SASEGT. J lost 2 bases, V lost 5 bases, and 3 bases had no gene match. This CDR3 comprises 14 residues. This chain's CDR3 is CASSTQGANTEAFF. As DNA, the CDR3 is TGTGCCAGCAGTACACAGGGGGCTAACACTGAAGCTTTCTTT.

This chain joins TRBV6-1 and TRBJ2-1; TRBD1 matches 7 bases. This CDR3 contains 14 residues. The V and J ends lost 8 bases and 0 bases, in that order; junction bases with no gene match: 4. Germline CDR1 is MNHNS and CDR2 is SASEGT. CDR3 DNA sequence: TGTGCCAGCGGGGGACAGATCTCCTACAATGAGCAGTTCTTC. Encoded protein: CASGGQISYNEQFF.

The CDR3 region has the DNA TGTGCCAGCAGCTTTGACGCGGGTGGCGCCTACAATGAGCAGTTCTTC. It translates to CASSFDAGGAYNEQFF. The chain employs TRBV5-4 and TRBJ2-1, with D possibly TRBD2 on 5 matching bases. The CDR3 is 16 amino acids. The V gene's germline CDR1 is SGHNT and CDR2 YYREEE (reference sequence). The V end was cut by 2 bases, the J end by 2 bases, with 14 bases between.

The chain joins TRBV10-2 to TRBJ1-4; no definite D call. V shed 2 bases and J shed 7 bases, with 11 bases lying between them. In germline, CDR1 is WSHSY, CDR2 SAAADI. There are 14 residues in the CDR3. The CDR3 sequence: CASSEQTAGEKLFF. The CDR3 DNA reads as TGCGCCAGCAGTGAGCAAACGGCGGGTGAAAAACTGTTTTTT.

The CDR3 coding sequence is TGTGCCAGTAGTATAGAAAGGAACACCGGGGAGCTGTTTTTT. Translation: CASSIERNTGELFF. The chain carries TRBV19 and TRBJ2-2, with D unclear. V lost 0 bases to trimming and J lost 1 base, with 3 bases between them. The germline CDR1 and CDR2 sequences are LNHDA and SQIVND (reference sequence). The CDR3 length is 14 residues.

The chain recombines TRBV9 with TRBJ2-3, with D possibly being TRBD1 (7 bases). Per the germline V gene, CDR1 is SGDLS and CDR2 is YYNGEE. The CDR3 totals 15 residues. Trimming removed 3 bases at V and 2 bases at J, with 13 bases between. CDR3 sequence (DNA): TGTGCCAGCAGCGAGGAGGGACAGCCCACAGATACGCAGTATTTT. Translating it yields CASSEEGQPTDTQYF.

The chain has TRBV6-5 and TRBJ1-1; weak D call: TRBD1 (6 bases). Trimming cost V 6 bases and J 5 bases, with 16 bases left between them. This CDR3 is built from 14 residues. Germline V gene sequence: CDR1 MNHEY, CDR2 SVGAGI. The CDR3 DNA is TGTGCCAGCAGCTACCACAGGGAGGGGACTGAAGCTTTCTTT. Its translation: CASSYHREGTEAFF.

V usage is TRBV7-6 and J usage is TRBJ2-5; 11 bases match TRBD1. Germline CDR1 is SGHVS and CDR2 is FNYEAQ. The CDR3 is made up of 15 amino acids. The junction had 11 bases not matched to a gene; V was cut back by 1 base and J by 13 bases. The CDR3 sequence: CASSLGTGGQGVMYF. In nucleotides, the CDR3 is TGTGCCAGCAGCTTAGGGACAGGGGGACAGGGGGTGATGTACTTC.

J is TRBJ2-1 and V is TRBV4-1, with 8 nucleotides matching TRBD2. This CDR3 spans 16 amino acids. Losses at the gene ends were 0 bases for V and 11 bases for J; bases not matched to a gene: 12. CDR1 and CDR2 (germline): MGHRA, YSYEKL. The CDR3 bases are TGCGCCAGCAGCCAAGATGGGCTAGCGGGTTTCCAAAAGCAGTTCTTC. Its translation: CASSQDGLAGFQKQFF.

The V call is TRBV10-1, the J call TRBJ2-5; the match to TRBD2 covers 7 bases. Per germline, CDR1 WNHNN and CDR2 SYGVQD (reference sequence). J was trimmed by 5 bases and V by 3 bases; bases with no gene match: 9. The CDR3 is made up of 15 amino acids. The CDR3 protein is CASSEFRGSVETQYF. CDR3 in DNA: TGCGCCAGCAGTGAATTCCGCGGGAGCGTGGAGACCCAGTACTTC.

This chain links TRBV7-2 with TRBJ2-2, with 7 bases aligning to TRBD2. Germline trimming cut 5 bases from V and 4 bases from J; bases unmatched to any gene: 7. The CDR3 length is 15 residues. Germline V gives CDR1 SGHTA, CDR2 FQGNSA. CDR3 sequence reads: CASSTRLAVTGELFF. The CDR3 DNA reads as TGTGCCAGCAGCACCCGACTAGCCGTCACCGGGGAGCTGTTTTTT.

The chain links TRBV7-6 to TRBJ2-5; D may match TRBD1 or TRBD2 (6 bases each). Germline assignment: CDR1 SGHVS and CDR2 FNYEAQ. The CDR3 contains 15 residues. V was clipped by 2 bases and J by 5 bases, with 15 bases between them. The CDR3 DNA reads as TGTGCCAGCAGCTTAAGGGGGTTCGGAGGGGAGACCCAGTACTTC. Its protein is CASSLRGFGGETQYF. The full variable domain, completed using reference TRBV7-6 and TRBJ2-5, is GAGVSQSPRYKVTKRGQDVALRCDPISGHVSLYWYRQALGQGPEFLTYFNYEAQQDKSGLPNDRFSAERPEGSISTLTIQRTEQRDSAMYRCASSLRGFGGETQYFGPGTRLLVL.

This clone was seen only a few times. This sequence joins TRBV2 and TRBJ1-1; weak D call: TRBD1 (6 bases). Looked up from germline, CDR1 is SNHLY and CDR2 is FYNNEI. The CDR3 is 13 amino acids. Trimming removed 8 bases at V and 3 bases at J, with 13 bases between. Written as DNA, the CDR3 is TGTGCCAGCCGGAGGACAGCGGACACTGAAGCTTTCTTT. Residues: CASRRTADTEAFF.

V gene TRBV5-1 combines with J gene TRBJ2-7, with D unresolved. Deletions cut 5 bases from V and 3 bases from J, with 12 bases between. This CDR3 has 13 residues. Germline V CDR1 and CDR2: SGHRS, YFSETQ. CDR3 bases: TGCGCCAGCAGGGAAGGGAATGACTACGAGCAGTACTTC. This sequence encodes CASREGNDYEQYF.

The CDR3: CATSSPAANTGGGEQYF. As DNA, the CDR3 is TGTGCCACCAGCTCCCCGGCCGCGAATACGGGAGGAGGCGAGCAGTACTTC. This chain uses TRBV15 with TRBJ2-7; 7 nucleotides align to TRBD2. This CDR3 spans 17 amino acids. The V and J ends lost 5 bases and 6 bases, in that order; junction bases with no gene match: 19. CDR1 LNHNV and CDR2 YYDKDF come from the germline V gene (reference sequence).

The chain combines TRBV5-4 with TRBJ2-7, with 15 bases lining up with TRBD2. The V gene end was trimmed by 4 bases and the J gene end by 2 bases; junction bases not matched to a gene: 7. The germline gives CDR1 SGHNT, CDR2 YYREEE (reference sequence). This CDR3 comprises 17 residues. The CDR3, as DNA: TGTGCCAGCAGCATGGGACTAGCGGGAGGTTCCCCCTACGAGCAGTACTTC. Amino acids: CASSMGLAGGSPYEQYF.

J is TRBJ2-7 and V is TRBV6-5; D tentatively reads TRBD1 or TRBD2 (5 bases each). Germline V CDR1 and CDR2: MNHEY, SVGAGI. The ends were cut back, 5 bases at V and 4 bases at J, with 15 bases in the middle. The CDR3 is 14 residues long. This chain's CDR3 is CASSTPGATYEQYF. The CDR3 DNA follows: TGTGCCAGCAGTACCCCCGGGGCTACATACGAGCAGTACTTC.

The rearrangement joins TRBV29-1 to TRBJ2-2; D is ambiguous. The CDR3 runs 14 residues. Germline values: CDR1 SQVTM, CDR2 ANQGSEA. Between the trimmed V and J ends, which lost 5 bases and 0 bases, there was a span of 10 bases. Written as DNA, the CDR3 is TGCAGCGTTTCCTATGCGTCGAACACCGGGGAGCTGTTTTTT. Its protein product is CSVSYASNTGELFF.

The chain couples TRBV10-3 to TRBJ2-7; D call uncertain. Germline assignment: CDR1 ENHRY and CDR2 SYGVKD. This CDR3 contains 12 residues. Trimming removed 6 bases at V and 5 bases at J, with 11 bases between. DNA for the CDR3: TGTGCCATCAGCGCGAGTAGCAACGAGCAGTACTTC. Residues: CAISASSNEQYF.

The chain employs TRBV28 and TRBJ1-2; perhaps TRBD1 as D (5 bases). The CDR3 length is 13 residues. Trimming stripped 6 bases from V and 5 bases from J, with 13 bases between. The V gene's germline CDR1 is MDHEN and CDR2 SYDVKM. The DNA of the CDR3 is TGTGCCAGCAGCCTGGGGCAGCCGTATGGCTACACCTTC. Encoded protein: CASSLGQPYGYTF.

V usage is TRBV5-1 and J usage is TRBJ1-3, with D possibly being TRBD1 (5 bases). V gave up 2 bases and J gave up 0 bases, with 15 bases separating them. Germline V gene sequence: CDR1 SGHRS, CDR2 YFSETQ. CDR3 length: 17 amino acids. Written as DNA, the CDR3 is TGCGCCAGCAGCTTCGGGGTAGGCAGGGACTCTGGAAACACCATATATTTT. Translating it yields CASSFGVGRDSGNTIYF.

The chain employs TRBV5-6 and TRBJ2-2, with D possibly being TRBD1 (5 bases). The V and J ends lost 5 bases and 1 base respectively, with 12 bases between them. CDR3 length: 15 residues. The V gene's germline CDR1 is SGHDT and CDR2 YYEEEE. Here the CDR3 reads CASRGWGVNTGELFF. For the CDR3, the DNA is TGTGCCAGCAGGGGGTGGGGCGTGAACACCGGGGAGCTGTTTTTT.